The 14 T cell receptor beta chains reported below all come from one sample, sequenced in a study of CD8 T cells in ankylosing spondylitis. Study results and caveats: A TCR beta motif of under ten highly homologous variants seemed to mark ankylosing spondylitis blood.

Which antigens these TCRs recognize remains unknown. Each CDR3 protein gets one entry after TCRdb re-called the 5' RACE reads with MiXCR. This table holds 350,000 or so distinct CDR3 sequences, 7% to 9% found once. Material: blood, either unsorted or a sorted T cell fraction (not recorded which). Receptors originate from a male donor with ankylosing spondylitis.

This clonotype came up many times. The CDR3 reads CASSLGAFREQYF. CDR3 bases: TGTGCCAGCAGTCTCGGGGCATTCAGAGAGCAGTACTTC. V and J are TRBV12-3 or TRBV12-4 and TRBJ2-7; D possibly matches TRBD1 or TRBD2 (5 bases each). The CDR3 contains 13 residues. V dropped 5 bases and J dropped 7 bases, with 15 bases sitting between them.

The chain is built from TRBV6-1 and TRBJ2-5; TRBD2 agrees at 12 bases. V gave up 6 bases and J gave up 7 bases; unmatched junction bases: 6. This CDR3 region has 14 residues. Germline loops: CDR1 MNHNS, CDR2 SASEGT. DNA for the CDR3: TGTGCCAGCAGCCGGACTAGCGGGATGGGGACCCAGTACTTC. This gives the protein CASSRTSGMGTQYF.

At least ten counts were recorded for this clonotype. The chain has TRBV10-3 and TRBJ2-1, with 13 bases lining up with TRBD2. CDR1 and CDR2 from the germline V gene are ENHRY and SYGVKD. The CDR3 is made up of 14 amino acids. V gave up 6 bases and J gave up 7 bases; unmatched junction bases: 3. The CDR3 loop is CAISRLAGGNEQFF. The CDR3 region has the DNA TGTGCCATCAGCCGACTAGCGGGAGGTAATGAGCAGTTCTTC.

This clonotype was recorded only once. The genes are TRBV7-2 and TRBJ2-7; TRBD2 matches 7 bases. V lost 2 bases to trimming and J lost 2 bases; unmatched junction nucleotides: 9. The CDR3 contains 16 residues. CDR1 is SGHTA and CDR2 is FQGNSA in the germline V gene. The DNA of the CDR3 is TGTGCCAGCAGCTTAAGGTTTGGAGCGGGGCCCTACGAGCAGTACTTC. This gives the protein CASSLRFGAGPYEQYF. Together with reference TRBV7-2 and TRBJ2-7, the CDR3 gives the full variable domain: GAGVSQSPSNKVTEKGKDVELRCDPISGHTALYWYRQSLGQGLEFLIYFQGNSAPDKSGLPSDRFSAERTGGSVSTLTIQRTQQEDSAVYLCASSLRFGAGPYEQYFGPGTRLTVT.

This clonotype was recorded once. The V call is TRBV20-1, the J call TRBJ2-3; 11 bases agree with TRBD1. The CDR3 length is 14 residues. J lost 5 bases, V lost 6 bases, and 7 bases had no gene match. Germline values: CDR1 DFQATT, CDR2 SNEGSKA (reference sequence). The CDR3 sequence: CSANPGTGGDTQYF. The CDR3 DNA reads TGCAGTGCAAATCCGGGGACAGGGGGAGATACGCAGTATTTT.

The V call is TRBV11-1, the J call TRBJ2-3; TRBD2 agrees at 13 bases. This CDR3 is built from 18 residues. The germline V gene encodes CDR1 SGHAT and CDR2 FQDESV (reference sequence). Germline trimming cut 2 bases from V and 3 bases from J; bases unmatched to any gene: 8. CDR3 sequence: CASSLRRGTSGETDTQYF. CDR3 sequence (DNA): TGTGCCAGCAGCTTAAGGCGGGGGACTAGCGGGGAAACAGATACGCAGTATTTT.

CDR3 sequence: CASSPGGSNTGELFF. The DNA of the CDR3 is TGCGCCAGCAGCCCGGGGGGGTCGAACACCGGGGAGCTGTTTTTT. The chain links TRBV5-1 to TRBJ2-2, with TRBD2 matching over 8 bases. The CDR3 sequence is 15 residues long. The V and J ends lost 4 bases and 0 bases, in that order; junction bases with no gene match: 2. Looked up from germline, CDR1 is SGHRS and CDR2 is YFSETQ.

The sample holds many counts of this clonotype. The genes are TRBV10-1 and TRBJ2-2; D is possibly TRBD1 (6 bases). The germline V gene encodes CDR1 WNHNN and CDR2 SYGVQD (reference sequence). CDR3 length: 13 residues. The V end lost 5 bases, the J end lost 6 bases, and 10 bases lay between the germline ends. The DNA for the CDR3 is TGCGCCAGCAGTCCACAGGGCGCCGGGGAGCTGTTTTTT. Protein: CASSPQGAGELFF.

This clonotype was picked up many times. The rearrangement joins TRBV3-1 to TRBJ2-5; TRBD2 is a possible D gene (6 bases). Trimming removed 5 bases from V and 6 bases from J, with 13 bases in between. This CDR3 contains 13 residues. CDR1 and CDR2 (germline): LGHDT, YNNKEL (reference sequence). The CDR3 reads CASSWGLPKTQYF. The CDR3 DNA sequence: TGTGCCAGCAGCTGGGGACTGCCCAAGACCCAGTACTTC.

The chain joins TRBV9 to TRBJ2-1; 7 nucleotides agree with TRBD1. The germline gives CDR1 SGDLS, CDR2 YYNGEE. The V segment lost 4 bases and the J segment 8 bases; nucleotides outside the gene matches: 3. The CDR3 runs 12 residues. The CDR3 protein is CASSHRGHEQFF. The CDR3 nucleotides are TGTGCCAGCAGCCACAGGGGACATGAGCAGTTCTTC.

This clonotype occurred a few times. The V call is TRBV12-3 or TRBV12-4, the J call TRBJ2-4, with D perhaps TRBD2 (6 bases). The CDR3 is 15 amino acids. Trimming stripped 3 bases from V and 3 bases from J, with 12 bases between. CDR3 in DNA: TGTGCCAGCAGTTTGTCGGGGGTGGGCAAAAACATTCAGTACTTC. Its translation: CASSLSGVGKNIQYF.

The J gene is TRBJ1-5, the V gene TRBV5-5, with D perhaps TRBD1 (5 bases). The V gene lost 0 bases and the J gene lost 9 bases, with 13 bases spanning the gap. CDR1 and CDR2 from the germline V gene are SGHKS and YYEKEE (reference sequence). CDR3 length equals 14 residues. CDR3 nucleotide sequence: TGTGCCAGCAGCTTGGTAGGGGATCGGCGGCCCCAGCATTTT. It encodes CASSLVGDRRPQHF. The full variable domain, with the rest looked up from reference TRBV5-5 and TRBJ1-5, is DAGVTQSPTHLIKTRGQQVTLRCSPISGHKSVSWYQQVLGQGPQFIFQYYEKEERGRGNFPDRFSARQFPNYSSELNVNALLLGDSALYLCASSLVGDRRPQHFGDGTRLSIL.

The chain carries TRBV5-1 and TRBJ1-5; no definite D call. V lost 4 bases and J 3 bases, leaving 11 bases between the germline ends. The V gene's germline CDR1 is SGHRS and CDR2 YFSETQ. This CDR3 has 14 amino acids. The CDR3 loop is CASSRTGDNQPQHF. CDR3 sequence (DNA): TGCGCCAGCAGCCGGACGGGAGACAATCAGCCCCAGCATTTT. The full variable domain, completed using reference TRBV5-1 and TRBJ1-5, is KAGVTQTPRYLIKTRGQQVTLSCSPISGHRSVSWYQQTPGQGLQFLFEYFSETQRNKGNFPGRFSGRQFSNSRSEMNVSTLELGDSALYLCASSRTGDNQPQHFGDGTRLSIL.

This clonotype showed up just a few times. The chain employs TRBV6-1 and TRBJ2-7, with a possible D match to TRBD1 (5 bases). V lost 7 bases and J 3 bases, leaving 16 bases between the germline ends. Germline V gives CDR1 MNHNS, CDR2 SASEGT. The CDR3 is made up of 14 amino acids. CDR3 nucleotides: TGTGCCAGCACCAATTTTGGGGCTGGCTACGAGCAGTACTTC. Protein sequence: CASTNFGAGYEQYF.